Each of the 5 T cell receptor beta chains below was sequenced from the same sample in a study of shared clonotypes between healthy human individuals. The naive CD8 population came from CD45RO-negative cells selected for CCR7, without terminally differentiated effector memory CD45RA+ cells. Only in-frame clones appear in the TCRdb table, and some are missing; sequencing was by immunoSEQ multiplex PCR. The table has 2 million to 2.5 million clones, roughly 91% seen once. The source material was naive CD8+ T cells from PBMCs. The receptors come from a man between 18 and 35 years old in good health. Some clones in this sample may be carry-over from other donors' samples.

This clone appeared a single time. The chain recombines TRBV2 with TRBJ2-3, with 10 bases aligning to TRBD2. The CDR3 spans 14 residues. Losses at the gene ends were 8 bases for V and 5 bases for J; bases not matched to a gene: 7. CDR1 and CDR2 from the germline V gene are SNHLY and FYNNEI. This CDR3 is CASVSSGSRDTQYF. In DNA form, the CDR3 reads TGTGCCAGCGTTTCTAGCGGGAGTAGAGATACGCAGTATTTT.

This sequence joins TRBV6-1 and TRBJ1-1; D perhaps matches TRBD1 (6 bases). This CDR3 has 11 amino acids. The germline gives CDR1 MNHNS, CDR2 SASEGT. V dropped 7 bases and J dropped 6 bases, with 9 bases sitting between them. The CDR3: CASNDRSEAFF. CDR3 nucleotides: TGTGCCAGCAATGACAGGTCTGAAGCTTTCTTT.

Note on this clone: This same CDR3 is encoded by further DNA sequences in the sample. The chain carries TRBV28 and TRBJ2-6; D not resolved. Germline V gene lookup returns CDR1 MDHEN and CDR2 SYDVKM. The length of the CDR3 is 14 residues. The germline V and J ends were trimmed by 5 bases and 1 base, with 6 bases remaining between them. CDR3 DNA: TGTGCCAGCAGTCTATCATCTGGGGCCAACGTCCTGACTTTC. Protein: CASSLSSGANVLTF.

The CDR3 is CASSPTRVRTNEQFF. As DNA, the CDR3 is TGTGCCAGCAGCCCGACTCGGGTGCGGACCAATGAGCAGTTCTTC. This chain uses TRBV7-9 with TRBJ2-1; D call uncertain. Looked up from germline, CDR1 is SEHNR and CDR2 is FQNEAQ (reference sequence). V lost 5 bases, J lost 6 bases, and 17 bases lay in between. The CDR3 loop spans 15 amino acids.

The CDR3 bases are TGTGCCAGCAGCATGACCGAGAATTCTAACTATGGCTACACCTTC. Translated: CASSMTENSNYGYTF. The chain combines TRBV5-4 with TRBJ1-2, with D hard to call. Germline-derived CDR1 and CDR2 are SGHNT and YYREEE (reference sequence). The CDR3 runs to 15 residues. The germline V and J ends were trimmed by 4 bases and 0 bases, with 13 bases remaining between them.